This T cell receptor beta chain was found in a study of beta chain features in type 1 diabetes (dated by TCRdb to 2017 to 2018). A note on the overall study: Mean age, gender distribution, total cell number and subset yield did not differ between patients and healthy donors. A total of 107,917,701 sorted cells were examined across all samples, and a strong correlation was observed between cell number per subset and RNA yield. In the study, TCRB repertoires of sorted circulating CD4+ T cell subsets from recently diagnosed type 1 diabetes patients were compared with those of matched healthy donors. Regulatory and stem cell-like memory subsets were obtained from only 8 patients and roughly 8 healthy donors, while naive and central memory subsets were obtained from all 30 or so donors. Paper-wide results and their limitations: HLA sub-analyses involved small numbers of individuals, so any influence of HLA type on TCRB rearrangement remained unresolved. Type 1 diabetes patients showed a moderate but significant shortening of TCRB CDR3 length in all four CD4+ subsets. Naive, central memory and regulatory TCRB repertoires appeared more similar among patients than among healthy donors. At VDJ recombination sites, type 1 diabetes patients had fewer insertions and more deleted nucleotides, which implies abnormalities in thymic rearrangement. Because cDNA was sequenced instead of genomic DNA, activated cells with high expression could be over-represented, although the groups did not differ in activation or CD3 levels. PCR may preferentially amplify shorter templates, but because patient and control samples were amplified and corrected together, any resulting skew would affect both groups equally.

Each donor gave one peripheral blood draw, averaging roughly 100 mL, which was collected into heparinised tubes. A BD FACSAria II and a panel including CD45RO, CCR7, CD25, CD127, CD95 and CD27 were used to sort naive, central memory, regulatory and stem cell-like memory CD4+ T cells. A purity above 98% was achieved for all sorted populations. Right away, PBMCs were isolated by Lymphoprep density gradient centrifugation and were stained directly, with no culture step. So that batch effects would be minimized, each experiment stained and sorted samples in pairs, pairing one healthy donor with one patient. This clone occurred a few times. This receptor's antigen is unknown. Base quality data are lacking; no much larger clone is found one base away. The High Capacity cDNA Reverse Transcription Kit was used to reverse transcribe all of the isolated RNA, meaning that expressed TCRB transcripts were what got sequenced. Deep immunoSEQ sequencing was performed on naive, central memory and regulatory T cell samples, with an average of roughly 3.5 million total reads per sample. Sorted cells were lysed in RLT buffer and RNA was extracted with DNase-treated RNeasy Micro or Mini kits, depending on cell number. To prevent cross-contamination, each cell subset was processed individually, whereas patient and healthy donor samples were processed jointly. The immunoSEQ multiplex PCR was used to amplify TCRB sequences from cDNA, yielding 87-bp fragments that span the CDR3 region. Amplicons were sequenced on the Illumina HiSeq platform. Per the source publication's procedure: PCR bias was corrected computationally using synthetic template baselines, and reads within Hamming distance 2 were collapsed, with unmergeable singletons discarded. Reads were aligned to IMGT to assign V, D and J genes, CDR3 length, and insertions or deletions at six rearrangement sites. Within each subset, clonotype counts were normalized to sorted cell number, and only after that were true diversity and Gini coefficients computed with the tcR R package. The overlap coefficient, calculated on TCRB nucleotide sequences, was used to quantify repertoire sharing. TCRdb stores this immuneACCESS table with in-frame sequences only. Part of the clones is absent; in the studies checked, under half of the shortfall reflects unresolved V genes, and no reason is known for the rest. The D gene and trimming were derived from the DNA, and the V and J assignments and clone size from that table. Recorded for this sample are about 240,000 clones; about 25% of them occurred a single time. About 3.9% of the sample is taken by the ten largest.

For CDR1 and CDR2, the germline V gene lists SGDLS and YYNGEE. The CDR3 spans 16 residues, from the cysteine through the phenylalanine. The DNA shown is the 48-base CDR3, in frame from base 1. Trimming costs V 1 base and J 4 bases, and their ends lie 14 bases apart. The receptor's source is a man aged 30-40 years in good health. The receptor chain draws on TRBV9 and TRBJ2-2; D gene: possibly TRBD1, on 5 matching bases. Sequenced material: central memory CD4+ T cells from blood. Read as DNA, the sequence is TGTGCCAGCAGCGTATTTCGGCAGGGCGCCACCGGGGAGCTGTTTTTT. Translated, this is CASSVFRQGATGELFF.